The present T cell receptor beta chain was sequenced within a study of human T cells and chemical hapten exposure. The CDR3 spans 16 residues. The germline V gene has CDR1 DFQATT and CDR2 SNEGSKA (reference sequence). V lost 3 bases, J lost 1 base, and 17 bases lay in between. The sample's time point: pre-sensitization, week 0. Described treatment: therapeutic diphenylcyclopropenone sensitization with weekly scalp DPC. In this sample, this clonotype turned up many times. TCRdb recomputed calls from the RACE reads with MiXCR, one row per CDR3 protein. The table shows about 98,000 distinct CDR3 sequences, with 11% occurring only once.

The input for sequencing was whole blood, taken in connection with sensitization to the hapten diphenylcyclopropenone (DPC). The sequence derives from an older woman with alopecia areata. Some clones in this sample may be carry-over from other donors' samples. This rearrangement joins TRBV20-1 to TRBJ2-3, with D possibly TRBD2 on 6 matching bases. CDR3 sequence reads: CSARRPWDWGTDTQYF. CDR3 DNA: TGCAGTGCTAGGCGTCCCTGGGACTGGGGCACAGATACGCAGTATTTT.